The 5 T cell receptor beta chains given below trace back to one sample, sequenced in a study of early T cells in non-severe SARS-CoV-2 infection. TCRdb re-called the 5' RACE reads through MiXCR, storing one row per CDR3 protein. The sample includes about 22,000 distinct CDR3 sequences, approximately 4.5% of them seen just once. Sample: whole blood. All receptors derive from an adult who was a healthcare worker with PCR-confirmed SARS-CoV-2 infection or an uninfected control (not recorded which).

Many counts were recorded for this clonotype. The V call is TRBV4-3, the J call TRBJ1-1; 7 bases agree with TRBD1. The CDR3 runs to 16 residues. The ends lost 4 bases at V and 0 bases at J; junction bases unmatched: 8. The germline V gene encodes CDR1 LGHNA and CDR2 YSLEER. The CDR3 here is CASSLRQGSMNTEAFF. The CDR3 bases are TGCGCCAGCAGCCTACGACAGGGTAGCATGAACACTGAAGCTTTCTTT.

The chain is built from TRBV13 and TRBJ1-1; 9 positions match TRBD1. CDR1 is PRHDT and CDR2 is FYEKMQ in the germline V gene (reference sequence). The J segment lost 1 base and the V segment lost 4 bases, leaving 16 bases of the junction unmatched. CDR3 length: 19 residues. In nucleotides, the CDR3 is TGTGCCAGCAGCTGGGGAACAGGGGGCGGCTTGGTCCCGAACACTGAAGCTTTCTTT. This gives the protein CASSWGTGGGLVPNTEAFF.

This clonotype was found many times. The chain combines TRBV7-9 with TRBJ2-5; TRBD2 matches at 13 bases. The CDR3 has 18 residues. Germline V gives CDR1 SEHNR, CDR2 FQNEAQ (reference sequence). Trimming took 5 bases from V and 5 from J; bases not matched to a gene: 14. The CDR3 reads CASSPGLAGLPTGETQYF. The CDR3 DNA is TGTGCCAGCAGCCCGGGACTAGCGGGGCTTCCGACGGGGGAGACCCAGTACTTC. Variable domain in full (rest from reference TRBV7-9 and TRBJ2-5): DTGVSQNPRHKITKRGQNVTFRCDPISEHNRLYWYRQTLGQGPEFLTYFQNEAQLEKSRLLSDRFSAERPKGSFSTLEIQRTEQGDSAMYLCASSPGLAGLPTGETQYFGPGTRLLVL.

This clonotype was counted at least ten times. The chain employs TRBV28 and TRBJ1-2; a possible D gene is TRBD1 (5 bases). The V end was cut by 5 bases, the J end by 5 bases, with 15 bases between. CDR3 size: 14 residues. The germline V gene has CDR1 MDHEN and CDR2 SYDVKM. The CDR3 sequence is CASSLGPRLYGYTF. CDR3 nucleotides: TGTGCCAGCAGTCTGGGACCGCGGCTATATGGCTACACCTTC.

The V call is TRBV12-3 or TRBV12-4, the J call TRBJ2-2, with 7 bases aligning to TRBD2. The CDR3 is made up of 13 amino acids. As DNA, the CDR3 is TGTGGAAGCGGGAACAGAGCCACCGGGGAGCTGTTTTTT. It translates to CGSGNRATGELFF.